These 21 T cell receptor beta chains share one sample of origin, sequenced in a study of T cell changes during pregnancy in multiple sclerosis. Using immunoSEQ multiplex PCR, the repertoire was profiled, and TCRdb retains in-frame clones only, with some absent. The sample has some 140,000 clones, roughly 95% seen once. This material consisted of peripheral blood, taken after pregnancy. The receptors here all came from a female donor with multiple sclerosis, enrolled in a pregnancy study.

The genes are TRBV28 and TRBJ1-1; D is undetermined. Germline CDR1 MDHEN, CDR2 SYDVKM. Trimming pared 3 bases from V and 0 bases from J, leaving 11 bases between. The CDR3 spans 15 residues. For the CDR3, the DNA is TGTGCCAGCAGTTTCAGTTTCCGAATGAACACTGAAGCTTTCTTT. Its protein is CASSFSFRMNTEAFF.

This chain joins TRBV2 and TRBJ2-3, with D possibly being TRBD1 (6 bases). V lost 2 bases and J lost 7, with 10 bases in between. The length of the CDR3 is 13 residues. The germline V gene has CDR1 SNHLY and CDR2 FYNNEI. DNA for the CDR3: TGTGCCAGCAGTGAAACCACAGGGTATACGCAGTATTTT. It encodes CASSETTGYTQYF. Supplemented by reference TRBV2 and TRBJ2-3, the full variable domain reads EPEVTQTPSHQVTQMGQEVILRCVPISNHLYFYWYRQILGQKVEFLVSFYNNEISEKSEIFDDQFSVERPDGSNFTLKIRSTKLEDSAMYFCASSETTGYTQYFGPGTRLTVL.

The table lists this clone with a count of one. V gene TRBV27 combines with J gene TRBJ2-1; 10 bases are shared with TRBD2. Germline-derived CDR1 and CDR2 are MNHEY and SMNVEV (reference sequence). The V gene end was trimmed by 9 bases and the J gene end by 8 bases; junction bases not matched to a gene: 13. The CDR3 loop spans 15 amino acids. CDR3 bases: TGTGCCAGTACCGCAAGCGGGAGGGCCTTTGATGAGCAGTTCTTC. Protein sequence: CASTASGRAFDEQFF.

This sequence joins TRBV2 and TRBJ2-7; D not resolved. Germline loops: CDR1 SNHLY, CDR2 FYNNEI. There are 11 residues in the CDR3. Trimming stripped 6 bases from V and 2 bases from J, with 5 bases between. CDR3 residues: CASRAAYEQYF. The CDR3 nucleotides read TGTGCCAGCAGGGCAGCCTACGAGCAGTACTTC.

CDR3 nucleotides: TGTGCCAGCAGTGAAACGGGGGGTAGCTCCTACGAGCAGTACTTC. As protein: CASSETGGSSYEQYF. J is TRBJ2-7 and V is TRBV6-1; TRBD2 agrees at 7 bases. Trimming took 2 bases from V and 0 from J; bases not matched to a gene: 4. The CDR3 is made up of 15 amino acids. The germline V gene encodes CDR1 MNHNS and CDR2 SASEGT.

The chain employs TRBV29-1 and TRBJ2-2, with 10 bases fitting TRBD2. The V segment lost 6 bases and the J segment 2 bases; nucleotides outside the gene matches: 6. Germline lookup yields CDR1 SQVTM and CDR2 ANQGSEA. The CDR3 length is 15 residues. This chain's CDR3 is CSVQGTSENTGELFF. CDR3 sequence (DNA): TGCAGCGTACAAGGGACTAGCGAAAACACCGGGGAGCTGTTTTTT.

The V and J genes are TRBV7-9 and TRBJ2-1; D gene uncertain. The V gene lost 1 base and the J gene lost 7 bases, with 14 bases spanning the gap. CDR1 SEHNR and CDR2 FQNEAQ come from the germline V gene (reference sequence). CDR3 length: 15 amino acids. This CDR3 reads CASSLGSLNSNEQFF. CDR3 in DNA: TGTGCCAGCAGCTTAGGGTCCCTAAACAGTAATGAGCAGTTCTTC.

This chain uses TRBV6-4 with TRBJ1-1, with D tentatively TRBD1 (6 bases). V was pared by 5 bases and J by 4 bases, with 17 bases between. From germline, CDR1 is MRHNA and CDR2 SNTAGT. The CDR3 totals 15 residues. The CDR3 sequence: CASSPVAGGGTEAFF. The CDR3 coding sequence is TGTGCCAGCAGTCCCGTGGCGGGAGGGGGCACTGAAGCTTTCTTT.

The V and J genes are TRBV6-1 and TRBJ2-3; D not certain. The CDR3 covers 16 residues. Germline loops: CDR1 MNHNS, CDR2 SASEGT. The V and J ends lost 3 bases and 3 bases respectively, with 16 bases between them. This chain's CDR3 is CASSDSTLSVTDTQYF. The DNA for the CDR3 is TGTGCCAGCAGTGATTCGACATTATCCGTGACAGATACGCAGTATTTT.

The chain combines TRBV10-3 with TRBJ2-1; 7 nucleotides line up with TRBD2. Germline assignment: CDR1 ENHRY and CDR2 SYGVKD. This CDR3 has 16 residues. V was pared by 2 bases and J by 0 bases, with 4 bases of the junction left unmatched. This CDR3 reads CAISEGRGNSYNEQFF. In DNA form, the CDR3 reads TGTGCCATCAGTGAGGGGAGGGGCAACTCCTACAATGAGCAGTTCTTC.

CDR3 sequence: CASSLGQGHEQYF. The CDR3 DNA sequence: TGCGCCAGCAGCTTGGGACAGGGCCACGAGCAGTACTTC. V and J are TRBV5-1 and TRBJ2-7, with TRBD1 matching over 7 bases. CDR3 size: 13 residues. The J segment lost 5 bases and the V segment lost 0 bases, leaving 2 bases of the junction unmatched. CDR1 and CDR2 from the germline V gene are SGHRS and YFSETQ. Full variable domain (rest looked up from reference TRBV5-1 and TRBJ2-7): KAGVTQTPRYLIKTRGQQVTLSCSPISGHRSVSWYQQTPGQGLQFLFEYFSETQRNKGNFPGRFSGRQFSNSRSEMNVSTLELGDSALYLCASSLGQGHEQYFGPGTRLTVT.

The chain carries TRBV11-3 and TRBJ2-4; 10 nucleotides align to TRBD1. There are 15 residues in the CDR3. The trim removed 5 bases at V and 4 bases at J, leaving 5 bases unmatched. Germline CDR1 is SGHNT and CDR2 is YENEEA. The CDR3 DNA sequence: TGTGCCAGCAGCCCTGGACAGGGGGATAAAAACATTCAGTACTTC. Its translation: CASSPGQGDKNIQYF. Looking up the rest from reference TRBV11-3 and TRBJ2-4 gives the full variable domain: EAGVVQSPRYKIIEKKQPVAFWCNPISGHNTLYWYLQNLGQGPELLIRYENEEAVDDSQLPKDRFSAERLKGVDSTLKIQPAELGDSAVYLCASSPGQGDKNIQYFGAGTRLSVL.

The chain links TRBV4-3 to TRBJ2-1, with a weak D call TRBD1 (6 bases). The CDR3 has 16 amino acids. Germline CDR1 is LGHNA and CDR2 is YSLEER. The ends were cut back, 0 bases at V and 4 bases at J, with 13 bases in the middle. CDR3 coding DNA: TGCGCCAGCAGCCAAGATCTACAGGGCCCGTACAATGAGCAGTTCTTC. Protein sequence: CASSQDLQGPYNEQFF.

This sequence joins TRBV2 and TRBJ2-3, with 14 bases matching TRBD2. The CDR3 loop spans 19 amino acids. Germline trimming cut 5 bases from V and 1 base from J; bases unmatched to any gene: 11. Germline CDR1 is SNHLY and CDR2 is FYNNEI. CDR3 sequence: CASSLNPRLAGGGTDTQYF. CDR3 coding DNA: TGTGCCAGCAGTCTAAATCCTCGACTAGCGGGAGGGGGCACAGATACGCAGTATTTT.

This clone was seen a handful of times. The CDR3 nucleotides read TGTGCCAGCTCACTCAGGGAAACTGAAGCTTTCTTT. Its protein product is CASSLRETEAFF. V is TRBV18 and J is TRBJ1-1; possible D gene TRBD1, 5 bases. The CDR3 has 12 residues. Germline V CDR1 and CDR2: KGHSH, LQKENI. V was trimmed by 4 bases and J by 5 bases, leaving 8 bases between them.

The chain has TRBV14 and TRBJ2-3; tentatively, D is TRBD1 (6 bases). The CDR3 runs to 15 residues. Germline assignment: CDR1 SGHDN and CDR2 FVKESK. The V gene lost 2 bases and the J gene lost 2 bases, with 11 bases spanning the gap. CDR3 amino acids: CASSQLTGFTDTQYF. Written as DNA, the CDR3 is TGTGCCAGCAGCCAACTAACAGGGTTCACAGATACGCAGTATTTT. Full variable domain (remainder filled in from reference TRBV14 and TRBJ2-3): EAGVTQFPSHSVIEKGQTVTLRCDPISGHDNLYWYRRVMGKEIKFLLHFVKESKQDESGMPNNRFLAERTGGTYSTLKVQPAELEDSGVYFCASSQLTGFTDTQYFGPGTRLTVL.

The rearrangement joins TRBV5-1 to TRBJ2-2; 7 bases align to TRBD1. CDR1 and CDR2 from the germline V gene are SGHRS and YFSETQ. The CDR3 covers 15 residues. After removal of 0 bases from V and 1 base from J, the junction contained 0 bases not matched to a gene. The CDR3 sequence: CASSLGDRNTGELFF. CDR3 bases: TGCGCCAGCAGCTTGGGGGACAGGAACACCGGGGAGCTGTTTTTT.

V usage is TRBV28 and J usage is TRBJ2-3; D is uncertain. The CDR3 sequence is 13 residues long. The germline CDR1 and CDR2 sequences are MDHEN and SYDVKM. Trimming cost V 5 bases and J 2 bases, with 8 bases left between them. CDR3 in DNA: TGTGCCAGCAGTCTCGCGGTCACAGATACGCAGTATTTT. Amino acid sequence: CASSLAVTDTQYF.

The chain employs TRBV7-8 and TRBJ2-7; tentatively, D is TRBD2 (6 bases). The CDR3 loop spans 14 amino acids. V lost 6 bases, J lost 4 bases, and 16 bases lay in between. In germline, CDR1 is SGHVS, CDR2 FQNEAQ. The CDR3 DNA follows: TGTGCCAGCAGGACACCGGGACTTGATTACGAGCAGTACTTC. It translates to CASRTPGLDYEQYF. Supplemented by reference TRBV7-8 and TRBJ2-7, the full variable domain reads GAGVSQSPRYKVAKRGQDVALRCDPISGHVSLFWYQQALGQGPEFLTYFQNEAQLDKSGLPSDRFFAERPEGSVSTLKIQRTQQEDSAVYLCASRTPGLDYEQYFGPGTRLTVT.

This chain connects TRBV29-1 to TRBJ2-1; 10 positions agree with TRBD2. CDR3 length: 14 residues. Germline V gene sequence: CDR1 SQVTM, CDR2 ANQGSEA. The J segment lost 6 bases and the V segment lost 4 bases, leaving 6 bases of the junction unmatched. The CDR3: CSVGARLAGNEQFF. CDR3 bases: TGCAGCGTTGGGGCCCGACTAGCGGGCAATGAGCAGTTCTTC.

The rearrangement uses TRBV7-9 and TRBJ1-4; a possible D gene is TRBD1 (5 bases). Germline CDR1 and CDR2: SEHNR and FQNEAQ (reference sequence). The CDR3 is made up of 12 amino acids. Trimming took off 8 bases at V and 5 bases at J, with 9 bases between the two ends. In nucleotides, the CDR3 is TGTGCCAGCGCAGGGATAAATGAAAAACTGTTTTTT. This translates into CASAGINEKLFF.